The 32 T cell receptor beta chains reported below all come from one sample, sequenced in a study of control samples from healthy donors and cancer patients. Sequencing used immunoSEQ multiplex PCR; TCRdb keeps in-frame clones, though not all of them. Of 75,000 to 95,000 clones in the sample, about 92% were seen once. Sequencing used blood. The receptors here all came from a woman aged 30 to 39 in good health.

CDR3 DNA: TGCGCCAGCAGCCCTGGGACGGGGGAGACCCAGTACTTC. Translation: CASSPGTGETQYF. The chain combines TRBV5-1 with TRBJ2-5, with D perhaps matching TRBD1 or TRBD2 (5 bases each). V shed 4 bases and J shed 5 bases, with 12 bases lying between them. CDR1 is SGHRS and CDR2 is YFSETQ in the germline V gene. This CDR3 comprises 13 residues.

This chain links TRBV15 with TRBJ2-5, with TRBD2 matching 9 bases. From germline, CDR1 is LNHNV and CDR2 YYDKDF (reference sequence). Trimming took 0 bases from V and 5 from J; bases not matched to a gene: 7. This CDR3 comprises 16 residues. The CDR3 sequence: CATSRDRAGGLETQYF. CDR3 DNA: TGTGCCACCAGCAGAGATAGGGCGGGAGGGCTTGAGACCCAGTACTTC.

The rearrangement links TRBV2 to TRBJ1-1; tentative D call: TRBD1 (5 bases). This CDR3 spans 13 amino acids. The V end lost 9 bases, the J end lost 0 bases, and 11 bases lay between the germline ends. CDR1 and CDR2 from the germline V gene are SNHLY and FYNNEI. The DNA for the CDR3 is TGTGCCAGTACCAGGGCGATGAACACTGAAGCTTTCTTT. Translation: CASTRAMNTEAFF.

The genes are TRBV30 and TRBJ1-5; weak D call: TRBD1 (5 bases). Germline V gene sequence: CDR1 GTSNPN, CDR2 SVGIG (reference sequence). The CDR3 is made up of 14 amino acids. The germline V and J ends were trimmed by 2 bases and 2 bases, with 10 bases remaining between them. CDR3 DNA sequence: TGTGCCTGGAGTCGGGACCGACGCAATCAGCCCCAGCATTTT. Translation: CAWSRDRRNQPQHF. Full variable domain (rest looked up from reference TRBV30 and TRBJ1-5): SQTIHQWPATLVQPVGSPLSLECTVEGTSNPNLYWYRQAAGRGLQLLFYSVGIGQISSEVPQNLSASRPQDRQFILSSKKLLLSDSGFYLCAWSRDRRNQPQHFGDGTRLSIL.

The chain links TRBV29-1 to TRBJ2-7; TRBD2 aligns across 9 bases. CDR1 is SQVTM and CDR2 is ANQGSEA in the germline V gene. The CDR3 is 14 amino acids. Trimming cost V 8 bases and J 4 bases; bases outside gene matches: 12. CDR3 loop: CSPLPRREGYEQYF. The CDR3 region has the DNA TGCAGCCCACTTCCTAGGCGGGAGGGGTACGAGCAGTACTTC.

V gene TRBV3-1 (or the pseudogene TRBV3-2) combines with J gene TRBJ1-2; no definite D call. This CDR3 has 18 amino acids. Trimming took 4 bases from V and 2 from J, leaving 23 bases between them. Germline V gene data show CDR1 as LGHDT and CDR2 as YNNKEL (reference sequence). In DNA form, the CDR3 reads TGTGCCAGCAGCCCTTTCTCTTCGTGGAGGATGGGAAACTATGGCTACACCTTC. This gives the protein CASSPFSSWRMGNYGYTF.

The gene calls are TRBV5-5 and TRBJ1-4; D unclear. Germline values: CDR1 SGHKS, CDR2 YYEKEE (reference sequence). CDR3 size: 14 residues. V lost 0 bases, J lost 5 bases, and 8 bases lay in between. DNA of the CDR3: TGTGCCAGCAGCTTGGTAGCGGGGAATGAAAAACTGTTTTTT. Its protein is CASSLVAGNEKLFF.

The V and J genes are TRBV19 and TRBJ1-1, with 7 bases lining up with TRBD1. The CDR3 runs 13 residues. V lost 6 bases, J lost 0 bases, and 1 base stayed unmatched. Germline lookup yields CDR1 LNHDA and CDR2 SQIVND (reference sequence). Written as DNA, the CDR3 is TGTGCCAGTAGCGACAGGGTGAACACTGAAGCTTTCTTT. It encodes CASSDRVNTEAFF.

This sequence joins TRBV27 and TRBJ1-1; D is perhaps TRBD1 (5 bases). CDR3 length: 13 amino acids. Germline CDR1 and CDR2: MNHEY and SMNVEV (reference sequence). Trimming took 10 bases from V and 11 from J, leaving 23 bases between them. The CDR3 here is CATRRMYGARAFF. In DNA, the CDR3 is TGTGCCACCCGAAGAATGTACGGGGCTAGGGCTTTCTTT.

V is TRBV7-2 and J is TRBJ2-3; D is unresolved. The CDR3 length is 14 residues. V shed 1 base and J shed 10 bases, with 15 bases lying between them. CDR1 SGHTA and CDR2 FQGNSA come from the germline V gene. The CDR3 DNA reads as TGTGCCAGCAGCTTAGGCGCCCCCAGTCGTGCGCAGTATTTT. Translating gives CASSLGAPSRAQYF.

The chain is built from TRBV28 and TRBJ1-2, with 7 bases fitting TRBD1. V shed 6 bases, J shed 2 bases, and the junction held 9 bases outside the gene matches. The CDR3 is 15 amino acids. Germline V gene lookup returns CDR1 MDHEN and CDR2 SYDVKM. The CDR3 DNA follows: TGTGCCAGCAGCCTCCCTTCGACAGGGAACTATGGCTACACCTTC. Its translation is CASSLPSTGNYGYTF.

This chain joins TRBV20-1 and TRBJ1-2; no clear D gene. The CDR3 spans 11 residues. The ends were cut back, 7 bases at V and 4 bases at J, with 10 bases in the middle. Germline CDR1 and CDR2: DFQATT and SNEGSKA (reference sequence). CDR3 DNA sequence: TGCAGTGTGGACTTGGGCTATGGCTACACCTTC. Protein: CSVDLGYGYTF.

The V call is TRBV12-3 or TRBV12-4, the J call TRBJ1-1, with D possibly TRBD1 on 5 matching bases. The CDR3 consists of 12 residues. V dropped 3 bases and J dropped 11 bases, with 13 bases sitting between them. The CDR3 loop is CASSFEKGTAFF. Here the CDR3 DNA reads TGTGCCAGCAGTTTTGAGAAAGGGACGGCTTTCTTT.

The V gene is TRBV6-5, the J gene TRBJ2-2, with 8 bases that match TRBD2. Losses at the gene ends were 6 bases for V and 4 bases for J; bases not matched to a gene: 7. The CDR3 extends over 15 amino acids. Germline V gene lookup returns CDR1 MNHEY and CDR2 SVGAGI. The DNA of the CDR3 is TGTGCCAGCAGGCGAACGGGGGGGACCACCGGGGAGCTGTTTTTT. Amino acids: CASRRTGGTTGELFF.

Remarks on this clone: One end of the junction fails to match germline, which may point to a read error. This chain links TRBV2 with TRBJ1-2, with 8 bases fitting TRBD1. The CDR3 is made up of 11 amino acids. Germline V gene data show CDR1 as SNHLY and CDR2 as FYNNEI. The CDR3 coding sequence is TGTGCCAGCAGAGGACAGGGACCAGAGGCCTTC. Amino acids: CASRGQGPEAF.

This clone is a singleton in its sample. Distinct nucleotide sequences in the sample also encode this CDR3. The chain uses TRBV9 and TRBJ2-1; 14 nucleotides align to TRBD2. The CDR3 has 17 amino acids. Trimming cost V 0 bases and J 3 bases; bases outside gene matches: 2. Germline V lookup: CDR1 SGDLS, CDR2 YYNGEE. This CDR3 reads CASSVEGLAGVYNEQFF. Written as DNA, the CDR3 is TGTGCCAGCAGCGTAGAGGGACTAGCGGGAGTCTACAATGAGCAGTTCTTC.

CDR3 amino acids: CASSSAGAQTYEQYF. CDR3 nucleotide sequence: TGTGCCAGCAGTTCTGCGGGGGCGCAGACCTACGAGCAGTACTTC. The chain has TRBV27 and TRBJ2-7; tentative D call: TRBD2 (7 bases). The CDR3 runs 15 residues. Germline-derived CDR1 and CDR2 are MNHEY and SMNVEV (reference sequence). V dropped 4 bases and J dropped 2 bases, with 15 bases sitting between them.

V is TRBV7-8 and J is TRBJ2-1; possibly TRBD1 or TRBD2 for D (6 bases each). The germline V and J ends were trimmed by 4 bases and 0 bases, with 19 bases remaining between them. Looked up from germline, CDR1 is SGHVS and CDR2 is FQNEAQ. This CDR3 is built from 18 residues. CDR3 region: CASSSLGGQGSSYNEQFF. CDR3 in DNA: TGTGCCAGCAGCTCCTTAGGGGGGCAGGGGAGCTCCTACAATGAGCAGTTCTTC.

The chain employs TRBV6-5 and TRBJ2-4; D is ambiguous. V was pared by 4 bases and J by 4 bases, with 11 bases between. Germline values: CDR1 MNHEY, CDR2 SVGAGI. The CDR3 has 14 amino acids. CDR3 DNA sequence: TGTGCCAGCAGTTCTTCCAGTGTTAAAAACATTCAGTACTTC. Translating gives CASSSSSVKNIQYF.

CDR3 coding DNA: TGTGCCAGCAGTGCGACTCAATGGGACTATGGCTACACCTTC. Its translation is CASSATQWDYGYTF. The chain employs TRBV2 and TRBJ1-2, with D uncertain. This CDR3 region has 14 residues. V was cut by 4 bases and J by 3 bases, with 12 bases left in between. The germline gives CDR1 SNHLY, CDR2 FYNNEI.

This clone is a singleton in its sample. This chain joins TRBV28 and TRBJ1-2; no firm D call. Trimming pared 6 bases from V and 4 bases from J, leaving 9 bases between. CDR1 and CDR2 (germline): MDHEN, SYDVKM. CDR3 size: 12 residues. The DNA for the CDR3 is TGTGCCAGCAGCCAAGTCCCCTATGGCTACACCTTC. This sequence encodes CASSQVPYGYTF.

This clone was counted between two and nine times. CDR3 amino acids: CASSLEGQGAGETQYF. In nucleotides, the CDR3 is TGCGCCAGCAGCTTGGAGGGACAGGGGGCGGGAGAGACCCAGTACTTC. The chain joins TRBV5-1 to TRBJ2-5, with 12 bases aligning to TRBD1. The junction had 4 bases not matched to a gene; V was cut back by 0 bases and J by 4 bases. In germline, CDR1 is SGHRS, CDR2 YFSETQ. The CDR3 loop spans 16 amino acids.

In nucleotides, the CDR3 is TGTGCCAGCAGCGGAGCCGAAGGGACTGAAGCTTTCTTT. It is translated as CASSGAEGTEAFF. V and J are TRBV9 and TRBJ1-1; the D is unclear. The germline V gene has CDR1 SGDLS and CDR2 YYNGEE. The V gene lost 3 bases and the J gene lost 5 bases, with 11 bases spanning the gap. The CDR3 is 13 residues long.

The rearrangement uses TRBV15 and TRBJ1-2, with a tentative D call TRBD1 (5 bases). The CDR3 length is 12 residues. The V and J ends lost 3 bases and 9 bases respectively, with 11 bases between them. Germline values: CDR1 LNHNV, CDR2 YYDKDF (reference sequence). The CDR3 bases are TGTGCCACCAGCAGGCAGGGAGGAAGCTACACCTTC. This sequence encodes CATSRQGGSYTF.

This chain's CDR3 is CASSIPSGAPPTDTQYF. CDR3 DNA sequence: TGTGCCAGTAGTATACCCTCCGGAGCCCCCCCCACAGATACGCAGTATTTT. V gene TRBV19 combines with J gene TRBJ2-3; D is unclear. Trimming cost V 2 bases and J 2 bases, with 17 bases left between them. This CDR3 contains 17 residues. The V gene's germline CDR1 is LNHDA and CDR2 SQIVND (reference sequence).

V gene TRBV2 combines with J gene TRBJ1-5; D perhaps matches TRBD1 (6 bases). Germline loops: CDR1 SNHLY, CDR2 FYNNEI. This CDR3 is 15 amino acids long. Trimming stripped 6 bases from V and 3 bases from J, with 15 bases between. The CDR3 reads CASRRGEGVNQPQHF. The CDR3 DNA follows: TGTGCCAGCAGAAGAGGGGAGGGGGTCAATCAGCCCCAGCATTTT.

The chain has TRBV19 and TRBJ1-1; tentative D call: TRBD1 (6 bases). Between the trimmed V and J ends, which lost 7 bases and 5 bases, there was a span of 17 bases. This CDR3 contains 14 residues. The germline CDR1 and CDR2 sequences are LNHDA and SQIVND (reference sequence). CDR3 sequence: CASMIGGRETEAFF. The CDR3, as DNA: TGTGCCAGTATGATCGGGGGGCGAGAGACTGAAGCTTTCTTT.

The rearrangement joins TRBV6-6 to TRBJ1-3; tentatively, D is TRBD1 (6 bases). CDR1 is MNHNY, CDR2 SVGAGI, per germline (reference sequence). The CDR3 totals 15 residues. V was pared by 6 bases and J by 5 bases, with 17 bases between. CDR3 in DNA: TGTGCCAGCAGCCCCTTGAAGGACAGTAGAAACACCATATATTTT. This codes for CASSPLKDSRNTIYF.

This rearrangement joins TRBV11-2 to TRBJ1-1; D call uncertain. This CDR3 is 12 amino acids long. Germline CDR1 SGHAT, CDR2 FQNNGV. V was trimmed by 3 bases and J by 5 bases, leaving 7 bases between them. The CDR3 DNA follows: TGTGCCAGCAGCTTCCTGCGGACTGAAGCTTTCTTT. Translating it yields CASSFLRTEAFF.

The chain carries TRBV12-3 or TRBV12-4 and TRBJ1-5; D is possibly TRBD1 (5 bases). V was pared by 6 bases and J by 4 bases, with 10 bases between. This CDR3 is 13 amino acids long. CDR3 loop: CASRGTENQPQHF. The DNA of the CDR3 is TGTGCCAGCAGAGGGACCGAGAATCAGCCCCAGCATTTT.

This clone was picked up a small number of times. The CDR3 reads CACGRDRSYEQYF. The DNA for the CDR3 is TGTGCCTGTGGGAGGGACCGTTCCTACGAGCAGTACTTC. The chain employs TRBV30 and TRBJ2-7; TRBD2 agrees at 7 bases. The length of the CDR3 is 13 residues. Germline lookup yields CDR1 GTSNPN and CDR2 SVGIG (reference sequence). With 6 bases clipped from V and 1 base from J, the junction kept 6 bases outside the gene matches.

This clone was counted a few times. V is TRBV6-1 and J is TRBJ1-2, with 9 bases matching TRBD1. Per the germline V gene, CDR1 is MNHNS and CDR2 is SASEGT. Trimming cost V 2 bases and J 7 bases; bases outside gene matches: 5. CDR3 length: 14 amino acids. The CDR3 nucleotides are TGTGCCAGCAGTGAATCCGGGACAGGGTTTGGCTACACCTTC. It yields the protein CASSESGTGFGYTF.